The 6 T cell receptor beta chains reported below all come from one sample, sequenced in a study of blood T cell repertoires in COVID-19. Assay: immunoSEQ multiplex PCR; the TCRdb copy retains only in-frame clones and omits some. The sample records some 80,000 clones, approximately 82% being singletons. Sequences were obtained from peripheral blood. The source is a woman aged 70-85 years with acute or convalescent COVID-19.

The gene calls are TRBV5-4 and TRBJ2-2; TRBD2 agrees at 12 bases. The V and J ends lost 2 bases and 2 bases, in that order; junction bases with no gene match: 1. The CDR3 has 16 amino acids. Germline V lookup: CDR1 SGHNT, CDR2 YYREEE (reference sequence). CDR3 amino acids: CASSFGLAGNTGELFF. The CDR3, as DNA: TGTGCCAGCAGCTTCGGACTAGCGGGAAACACCGGGGAGCTGTTTTTT. The whole variable domain, remainder taken from reference TRBV5-4 and TRBJ2-2, is ETGVTQSPTHLIKTRGQQVTLRCSSQSGHNTVSWYQQALGQGPQFIFQYYREEENGRGNFPPRFSGLQFPNYSSELNVNALELDDSALYLCASSFGLAGNTGELFFGEGSRLTVL.

The V call is TRBV25-1, the J call TRBJ2-1; no definite D call. Germline values: CDR1 MGHDK, CDR2 SYGVNS. CDR3 length: 13 residues. Trimming removed 10 bases at V and 3 bases at J, with 13 bases between. CDR3 DNA sequence: TGTGCCACGGCGTCCGGAGTCTACAATGAGCAGTTCTTC. Amino acids: CATASGVYNEQFF. Full variable domain (outside the CDR3, taken from reference TRBV25-1 and TRBJ2-1): EADIYQTPRYLVIGTGKKITLECSQTMGHDKMYWYQQDPGMELHLIHYSYGVNSTEKGDLSSESTVSRIRTEHFPLTLESARPSHTSQYLCATASGVYNEQFFGPGTRLTVL.

This clone was seen a few times. This chain connects TRBV6-5 to TRBJ2-2, with TRBD1 identical over 7 bases. This CDR3 contains 15 residues. V lost 6 bases to trimming and J lost 1 base; unmatched junction nucleotides: 5. The germline V gene encodes CDR1 MNHEY and CDR2 SVGAGI. The CDR3 nucleotides are TGTGCCAGCAGGAAGGGGGCTGGGAACACCGGGGAGCTGTTTTTT. The encoded protein is CASRKGAGNTGELFF.

V and J are TRBV11-2 and TRBJ2-7, with D unresolved. The CDR3 covers 14 residues. V was trimmed by 2 bases and J by 3 bases, leaving 11 bases between them. CDR1 and CDR2 (germline): SGHAT, FQNNGV. CDR3 amino acids: CASSLSRPDYEQYF. CDR3 bases: TGTGCCAGCAGCTTATCTAGGCCAGACTACGAGCAGTACTTC.

The chain couples TRBV5-1 to TRBJ1-1; possibly TRBD1 for D (5 bases). The CDR3 runs to 16 residues. Germline-derived CDR1 and CDR2 are SGHRS and YFSETQ. V was cut by 4 bases and J by 1 base, with 17 bases left in between. In DNA form, the CDR3 reads TGCGCCAGCAGCCCTGTCAGGCGGGGCCGGAACACTGAAGCTTTCTTT. Protein: CASSPVRRGRNTEAFF.

V is TRBV19 and J is TRBJ1-6; 7 bases map to TRBD1. CDR1 is LNHDA and CDR2 is SQIVND in the germline V gene (reference sequence). J gave up 9 bases and V 7 bases, and 9 bases lay outside the gene matches. This CDR3 spans 14 amino acids. The CDR3 nucleotides are TGTGCCAGTACCCAGACAGGGCTGGGTTCACCCCTCCACTTT. It is translated as CASTQTGLGSPLHF.